What follows are 27 T cell receptor beta chains derived from one specimen sequenced in a study of cytomegalovirus exposure and HLA in healthy donors. PCR amplification relied on 60 Vbeta primers (plus 13 Jbeta primers). Some clones are missing from TCRdb's copy, which holds only in-frame ones; the method was immunoSEQ multiplex PCR. The table includes roughly 150,000 clones, 70% to 85% detected once. What was sequenced was PBMCs. The receptors originated from a male donor in good health and CMV-seronegative.

The chain employs TRBV9 and TRBJ1-4, with D possibly matching TRBD1 (5 bases). The CDR3 contains 16 residues. Trimming left V 3 bases short and J 7 bases short, with 19 bases between. The germline V gene has CDR1 SGDLS and CDR2 YYNGEE. The CDR3 is CASSGGHSAGVEKLFF. CDR3 DNA sequence: TGTGCCAGCAGCGGGGGCCACTCTGCGGGGGTTGAAAAACTGTTTTTT.

The chain links TRBV27 to TRBJ2-1, with 7 nucleotides matching TRBD2. Trimming cost V 3 bases and J 5 bases; bases outside gene matches: 7. This CDR3 comprises 15 residues. Germline V gives CDR1 MNHEY, CDR2 SMNVEV (reference sequence). CDR3: CASSLWAGDHNEQFF. In DNA, the CDR3 is TGTGCCAGCAGTTTGTGGGCGGGAGACCACAATGAGCAGTTCTTC.

The rearrangement uses TRBV6-6 and TRBJ2-7, with a weak D call TRBD1 (5 bases). Trimming left V 7 bases short and J 0 bases short, with 16 bases between. The length of the CDR3 is 15 residues. Germline-derived CDR1 and CDR2 are MNHNY and SVGAGI (reference sequence). The CDR3 DNA reads TGTGCCAGCACCCAAGCAGGGAAGAGCTCCTACGAGCAGTACTTC. This sequence encodes CASTQAGKSSYEQYF.

This clone showed up just a few times. The genes are TRBV21-1 and TRBJ1-2; TRBD1 reflects the table's D call only, with no check against the DNA. TRBV21-1 is reported as a pseudogene. This CDR3 spans 16 amino acids. CDR3: CASSKLDREVDYGYTF. CDR3 DNA: TGTGCCAGCAGCAAACTAGACAGGGAGGTGGACTATGGCTACACCTTC.

The chain has TRBV11-2 and TRBJ2-7, with 7 bases identical to TRBD2. CDR1 and CDR2 (germline): SGHAT, FQNNGV. Trimming removed 5 bases from V and 4 bases from J; junction bases left unmatched: 8. The CDR3 is 14 amino acids. The CDR3 DNA follows: TGTGCCAGCAGCCCCGGGGGGAGCTCTTACGAGCAGTACTTC. Amino acid sequence: CASSPGGSSYEQYF.

This clone was picked up a small number of times. V is TRBV18 and J is TRBJ1-3; D perhaps matches TRBD1 (6 bases). Germline V gene sequence: CDR1 KGHSH, CDR2 LQKENI. V lost 0 bases to trimming and J lost 1 base, with 7 bases between them. The CDR3 contains 15 residues. CDR3 DNA sequence: TGTGCCAGCTCACCACCGGGACAATCTGGAAACACCATATATTTT. As protein: CASSPPGQSGNTIYF.

This clone was seen only once. The CDR3, as DNA: TGTGCCAGCAGTTATAGAAGCTCCTACGAGCAGTACTTC. As protein: CASSYRSSYEQYF. The V gene is TRBV27, the J gene TRBJ2-7; D uncertain. The CDR3 runs to 13 residues. V dropped 4 bases and J dropped 0 bases, with 7 bases sitting between them. Germline V gene lookup returns CDR1 MNHEY and CDR2 SMNVEV (reference sequence).

CDR3 residues: CAWSRRGEQFF. CDR3 nucleotides: TGTGCCTGGAGTCGGCGGGGTGAGCAGTTCTTC. The genes are TRBV30 and TRBJ2-1; D may be TRBD2 (6 bases). The CDR3 extends over 11 amino acids. The germline V gene encodes CDR1 GTSNPN and CDR2 SVGIG (reference sequence). The V end was cut by 2 bases, the J end by 9 bases, with 8 bases between.

This sequence joins TRBV7-9 and TRBJ1-5; D is unclear. CDR1 is SEHNR and CDR2 is FQNEAQ in the germline V gene (reference sequence). CDR3 size: 14 residues. Trimming cost V 5 bases and J 2 bases, with 10 bases left between them. In nucleotides, the CDR3 is TGTGCCAGCAGCCCCTCCGAGGGCAATCAGCCCCAGCATTTT. It encodes CASSPSEGNQPQHF.

The rearrangement uses TRBV13 and TRBJ2-7, with D maybe TRBD2 (7 bases). The germline V gene encodes CDR1 PRHDT and CDR2 FYEKMQ (reference sequence). Between the trimmed V and J ends, which lost 0 bases and 0 bases, there was a span of 9 bases. The CDR3 spans 15 residues. This CDR3 reads CASSLGRGHSYEQYF. Written as DNA, the CDR3 is TGTGCCAGCAGCTTAGGGCGGGGGCACTCCTACGAGCAGTACTTC.

The V call is TRBV5-1, the J call TRBJ2-4, with 12 bases identical to TRBD2. The CDR3 runs to 15 residues. Germline V gene lookup returns CDR1 SGHRS and CDR2 YFSETQ. V shed 3 bases, J shed 4 bases, and the junction held 2 bases outside the gene matches. CDR3 in DNA: TGCGCCAGCAGCTCGACTAGCGGGGGAAAAAACATTCAGTACTTC. The encoded protein is CASSSTSGGKNIQYF.

The V call is TRBV5-6, the J call TRBJ2-2; D possibly corresponds to TRBD2 (6 bases). The V end was cut by 4 bases, the J end by 5 bases, with 9 bases between. The CDR3 runs to 13 residues. The V gene's germline CDR1 is SGHDT and CDR2 YYEEEE. The CDR3 sequence: CASSGGRTGELFF. CDR3 coding DNA: TGTGCCAGCAGCGGGGGGAGGACCGGGGAGCTGTTTTTT. Together with reference TRBV5-6 and TRBJ2-2, the CDR3 gives the full variable domain: DAGVTQSPTHLIKTRGQQVTLRCSPKSGHDTVSWYQQALGQGPQFIFQYYEEEERQRGNFPDRFSGHQFPNYSSELNVNALLLGDSALYLCASSGGRTGELFFGEGSRLTVL.

The V call is TRBV5-6, the J call TRBJ1-1; a weak D match, TRBD1 (5 bases). CDR1 SGHDT and CDR2 YYEEEE come from the germline V gene. V lost 2 bases and J 6 bases, leaving 5 bases between the germline ends. This CDR3 is 11 amino acids long. The chain's CDR3 is CASSLGAEAFF. The CDR3 coding sequence is TGTGCCAGCAGCTTAGGGGCTGAAGCTTTCTTT.

This clone has more than one count but fewer than ten. This chain links TRBV7-2 with TRBJ2-3; TRBD2 is a possible D gene (6 bases). The V end was cut by 0 bases, the J end by 6 bases, with 16 bases between. The CDR3 runs to 16 residues. The germline CDR1 and CDR2 sequences are SGHTA and FQGNSA. The CDR3: CASSLAPAGGGDTQYF. The CDR3 nucleotides are TGTGCCAGCAGCTTAGCCCCGGCGGGTGGGGGGGATACGCAGTATTTT.

J is TRBJ1-3 and V is TRBV5-4, with 7 positions matching TRBD1. The CDR3 loop spans 13 amino acids. Per the germline V gene, CDR1 is SGHNT and CDR2 is YYREEE (reference sequence). The ends lost 2 bases at V and 4 bases at J; junction bases unmatched: 0. For the CDR3, the DNA is TGTGCCAGCAGCTTACAGGGGGGAAACACCATATATTTT. Translating it yields CASSLQGGNTIYF.

The rearrangement links TRBV28 to TRBJ2-3; 7 positions match TRBD2. Germline CDR1 is MDHEN and CDR2 is SYDVKM. CDR3 size: 16 residues. With 2 bases clipped from V and 2 bases from J, the junction kept 7 bases outside the gene matches. The CDR3 protein is CASSLGTSATTDTQYF. The CDR3 DNA sequence: TGTGCCAGCAGTTTAGGTACTAGCGCCACCACAGATACGCAGTATTTT. Using reference TRBV28 and TRBJ2-3 for the parts outside the CDR3, the full variable domain is DVKVTQSSRYLVKRTGEKVFLECVQDMDHENMFWYRQDPGLGLRLIYFSYDVKMKEKGDIPEGYSVSREKKERFSLILESASTNQTSMYLCASSLGTSATTDTQYFGPGTRLTVL.

J is TRBJ1-2 and V is TRBV5-1; TRBD1 aligns across 7 bases. The germline V gene encodes CDR1 SGHRS and CDR2 YFSETQ. This CDR3 has 14 amino acids. J was trimmed by 6 bases and V by 0 bases; bases with no gene match: 5. CDR3: CASSLDTGADGYTF. The CDR3 coding sequence is TGCGCCAGCAGCTTGGATACAGGGGCGGATGGCTACACCTTC.

The V and J genes are TRBV27 and TRBJ2-2, with 10 bases that match TRBD2. The CDR3 has 16 amino acids. The V gene's germline CDR1 is MNHEY and CDR2 SMNVEV (reference sequence). Trimming at V came to 6 bases and at J to 5 bases, leaving 9 bases not matched to a gene. The CDR3 sequence is CASSYSAGGWTGELFF. The CDR3 DNA follows: TGTGCCAGCAGCTACTCAGCGGGAGGGTGGACCGGGGAGCTGTTTTTT.

The chain carries TRBV6-1 and TRBJ2-7; D remains ambiguous. Trimming shortened V by 1 base and J by 2 bases, and 12 bases separated the two germline ends. The CDR3 covers 15 residues. Germline CDR1 reads MNHNS; CDR2 reads SASEGT. The CDR3 region is CASSEEWSSPYEQYF. The CDR3 DNA reads TGTGCCAGCAGTGAAGAATGGAGCAGTCCCTACGAGCAGTACTTC.

The chain joins TRBV30 to TRBJ2-4, with D tentatively TRBD2 (5 bases). The CDR3 length is 14 residues. V lost 0 bases, J lost 3 bases, and 9 bases lay in between. Germline-derived CDR1 and CDR2 are GTSNPN and SVGIG (reference sequence). The chain's CDR3 is CAWSVGIGKNIQYF. In nucleotides, the CDR3 is TGTGCCTGGAGTGTCGGGATCGGCAAAAACATTCAGTACTTC.

The chain combines TRBV4-1 with TRBJ1-2, with a tentative D call TRBD1 (6 bases). This CDR3 is 14 amino acids long. CDR1 is MGHRA and CDR2 is YSYEKL in the germline V gene. V lost 0 bases to trimming and J lost 6 bases, with 11 bases between them. CDR3 coding DNA: TGCGCCAGCAGCCAAGATTCACAGGGAGATGGCTACACCTTC. Its protein is CASSQDSQGDGYTF.

J is TRBJ2-2 and V is TRBV4-2; 11 nucleotides align to TRBD2. Germline loops: CDR1 LGHNA, CDR2 YNFKEQ. The J segment lost 5 bases and the V segment lost 2 bases, leaving 10 bases of the junction unmatched. This CDR3 contains 18 residues. Here the CDR3 DNA reads TGTGCCAGCAGCCAAACTAGCGGGAGCCTTCCAGGGACCGGGGAGCTGTTTTTT. It yields the protein CASSQTSGSLPGTGELFF.

This chain connects TRBV27 to TRBJ2-1; 12 bases align to TRBD2. V shed 5 bases and J 9 bases; nucleotides not matched to a gene: 14. The CDR3 spans 17 residues. Germline V gene data show CDR1 as MNHEY and CDR2 as SMNVEV (reference sequence). The CDR3 sequence: CASSPSFLAGGGCEQFF. As DNA, the CDR3 is TGTGCCAGCAGTCCCTCCTTCCTAGCGGGAGGGGGGTGTGAGCAGTTCTTC.

The V and J genes are TRBV7-2 and TRBJ1-3, with D unclear. Germline values: CDR1 SGHTA, CDR2 FQGNSA. Deletions cut 5 bases from V and 4 bases from J, with 6 bases between. The CDR3 has 12 residues. Here the CDR3 reads CASSNRGNTIYF. The DNA of the CDR3 is TGTGCCAGCAGCAACCGGGGAAACACCATATATTTT.

J is TRBJ2-7 and V is TRBV5-4; D gene unclear. CDR1 is SGHNT and CDR2 is YYREEE in the germline V gene (reference sequence). V lost 3 bases and J 5 bases, leaving 6 bases between the germline ends. There are 11 residues in the CDR3. CDR3 bases: TGTGCCAGCAGCTCCGACAACGAGCAGTACTTC. Protein sequence: CASSSDNEQYF.

The V and J genes are TRBV25-1 and TRBJ2-1; 8 bases line up with TRBD1. The CDR3 covers 16 residues. Germline trimming cut 1 base from V and 8 bases from J; bases unmatched to any gene: 10. Germline values: CDR1 MGHDK, CDR2 SYGVNS. The CDR3 DNA reads as TGTGCCAGCAGTGAATGGGTGGCGGGACAGGTGGATGAGCAGTTCTTC. Amino acids: CASSEWVAGQVDEQFF.

The chain combines TRBV4-1 with TRBJ2-5; tentatively, D is TRBD2 (5 bases). The CDR3 length is 15 residues. V lost 2 bases to trimming and J lost 4 bases, with 14 bases between them. Germline V lookup: CDR1 MGHRA, CDR2 YSYEKL. As DNA, the CDR3 is TGCGCCAGCAGCCAATTTGAGAGTGGGAGAGAGACCCAGTACTTC. Amino acid sequence: CASSQFESGRETQYF.